The 5 T cell receptor beta chains below come from one sample, sequenced in a study of T-cell reconstitution after alpha-beta-depleted transplantation in children. It was with unique molecular identifiers that the TCRbeta library was prepared. TCRdb re-called the PCR reads through MiXCR, storing one row per CDR3 protein. The data contain 600,000 or so distinct CDR3 sequences, 23% of them singletons. The source was PBMCs, mostly from graft donor cells, collected 360 days after TCRalphabeta/CD19-depleted stem cell transplant. These receptor sequences come from a boy less than two years old who had a stem cell transplant for acute myeloid leukemia, so the T cells may come from the graft donor.

The chain has TRBV2 and TRBJ2-5; 9 bases are shared with TRBD2. The ends lost 3 bases at V and 6 bases at J; junction bases unmatched: 5. CDR1 and CDR2 from the germline V gene are SNHLY and FYNNEI. The CDR3 sequence is 14 residues long. As DNA, the CDR3 is TGTGCCAGCAGTGACCCCGCGGGGGGGAAGACCCAGTACTTC. Protein: CASSDPAGGKTQYF.

The chain is built from TRBV5-5 and TRBJ1-1; D ambiguous. Per germline, CDR1 SGHKS and CDR2 YYEKEE (reference sequence). Trimming removed 4 bases at V and 4 bases at J, with 14 bases between. The CDR3 extends over 14 amino acids. The CDR3, as DNA: TGTGCCAGCAGCCGCGGGTCCCCTCGCACTGAAGCTTTCTTT. This codes for CASSRGSPRTEAFF. The variable domain in full, with the rest retrieved from reference TRBV5-5 and TRBJ1-1, is DAGVTQSPTHLIKTRGQQVTLRCSPISGHKSVSWYQQVLGQGPQFIFQYYEKEERGRGNFPDRFSARQFPNYSSELNVNALLLGDSALYLCASSRGSPRTEAFFGQGTRLTVV.

The gene calls are TRBV29-1 and TRBJ2-4; D unclear. Trimming left V 0 bases short and J 7 bases short, with 7 bases between. Germline values: CDR1 SQVTM, CDR2 ANQGSEA. The CDR3 runs 12 residues. The CDR3 protein is CSVEEGGNIQYF. The CDR3 bases are TGCAGCGTTGAAGAGGGTGGGAACATTCAGTACTTC. The whole variable domain, filled in from reference TRBV29-1 and TRBJ2-4, reads SAVISQKPSRDICQRGTSLTIQCQVDSQVTMMFWYRQQPGQSLTLIATANQGSEATYESGFVIDKFPISRPNLTFSTLTVSNMSPEDSSIYLCSVEEGGNIQYFGAGTRLSVL.

The chain combines TRBV20-1 with TRBJ1-6; 7 nucleotides agree with TRBD1. This CDR3 comprises 15 residues. The germline gives CDR1 DFQATT, CDR2 SNEGSKA (reference sequence). Trimming took 6 bases from V and 7 from J; bases not matched to a gene: 12. DNA for the CDR3: TGCAGTGCCATCTCCCCGACAGGGAGGAATTCACCCCTCCACTTT. Translating gives CSAISPTGRNSPLHF.

The rearrangement joins TRBV5-1 to TRBJ2-7; D is unresolved. The CDR3 is 15 residues long. Germline loops: CDR1 SGHRS, CDR2 YFSETQ. The V gene lost 1 base and the J gene lost 1 base, with 12 bases spanning the gap. CDR3 sequence: CASSLKGSTSYEQYF. CDR3 bases: TGCGCCAGCAGCTTGAAGGGTTCCACTTCCTACGAGCAGTACTTC.